This T cell receptor (beta chain) was identified during a study of T cell repertoires in cytomegalovirus infection. Overall study results and limits: Of the TCR beta families, the public ones yielded a cumulative frequency that identified carriers of CMV plus the relevant HLA.

Between the trimmed V and J ends, which lost 4 bases and 5 bases, there was a span of 14 bases. The CDR3 is 15 amino acids. Germline V gene lookup returns CDR1 MDHEN and CDR2 SYDVKM. There are a few counts of this clonotype. The antigen is unknown. MiXCR, run by TCRdb on the reads, gives a single entry per CDR3 protein. The data show about 740,000 distinct CDR3 sequences, less than 40% seen once. This clonotype was sampled from a human donor in good health (CMV status not recorded). Some clones in this sample may be carry-over from other donors' samples. Sequencing was done on a sample of PBMCs. The chain couples TRBV28 to TRBJ1-4; a possible D gene is TRBD1 (5 bases). The DNA for the CDR3 is TGTGCCAGCAGTTCCGCAGGGAAGGGGAATGAAAAACTGTTTTTT. Translation gives CASSSAGKGNEKLFF.